This T cell receptor beta chain was found in a study of T cell repertoires in cytomegalovirus infection. Study as a whole: The public TCR beta signatures pointed to both CMV infection and matching HLA type.

The CDR3 covers 14 residues. The ends lost 4 bases at V and 7 bases at J; junction bases unmatched: 6. The germline V gene has CDR1 SNHLY and CDR2 FYNNEI. On this clonotype itself: Its antigen is unidentified.

One entry per CDR3 protein results from TCRdb running MiXCR on the reads. In the table there are about 900,000 distinct CDR3 sequences, less than 35% of which are singletons. The study, taken as a whole, reports: The ex vivo response was dominated by HLA-C-restricted CMV-specific TCR beta clonotypes.

The TCR comes from a human donor in good health (CMV status not recorded). Some clones in this sample may be carry-over from other donors' samples. The chain has TRBV2 and TRBJ2-1, with 8 nucleotides matching TRBD1. The starting material was cultured CD8+ T cells from PBMCs, obtained from culture after CMV antigen stimulation. In nucleotides, the CDR3 is TGTGCCAGCAGTGTAGGCTACAGGGGGAATGAGCAGTTCTTC. This sequence encodes CASSVGYRGNEQFF. The full variable domain, its missing parts supplied by reference TRBV2 and TRBJ2-1, is EPEVTQTPSHQVTQMGQEVILRCVPISNHLYFYWYRQILGQKVEFLVSFYNNEISEKSEIFDDQFSVERPDGSNFTLKIRSTKLEDSAMYFCASSVGYRGNEQFFGPGTRLTVL.